One sample yielded the 15 T cell receptor beta chains listed below, sequenced in a study of post-analysis software for immune sequencing data. General study points: Four to six TRBV segments appeared more often in patients than in controls, and TRBV5-6, TRBV5-1 and TRBV20-1 were among these.

No antigen is known for these receptors. TCR beta libraries were prepared from cDNA with unique molecular identifiers. Each CDR3 protein gets one entry after TCRdb re-called the PCR reads with MiXCR. The data contain roughly 400,000 distinct CDR3 sequences, over 30% of them singletons. Sequencing input: blood. The receptors were gathered from a girl aged 2-15 years with multiple sclerosis.

At least ten counts were recorded for this clonotype. The chain combines TRBV14 with TRBJ1-2; D call uncertain. V was trimmed by 2 bases and J by 8 bases, leaving 15 bases between them. The CDR3 totals 14 residues. Germline V gene data show CDR1 as SGHDN and CDR2 as FVKESK. For the CDR3, the DNA is TGTGCCAGCAGCCAAACTCCATGGGATATGGGCTACACCTTC. Translated, it gives CASSQTPWDMGYTF.

The J gene is TRBJ2-7, the V gene TRBV7-7; D tentatively reads TRBD1 or TRBD2 (5 bases each). Germline loops: CDR1 SSHAT, CDR2 FNYEAQ (reference sequence). The length of the CDR3 is 13 residues. With 5 bases removed from V and 10 bases from J, the gap between germline ends came to 18 bases. In nucleotides, the CDR3 is TGTGCCAGCAGCCCTTATGGGGTTAGGGACCAGTACTTC. It specifies CASSPYGVRDQYF.

This clonotype was found a few times. The chain recombines TRBV7-9 with TRBJ2-3; D gene unclear. Trimming took off 6 bases at V and 5 bases at J, with 6 bases between the two ends. Germline CDR1 SEHNR, CDR2 FQNEAQ (reference sequence). The CDR3 covers 11 residues. CDR3 sequence (DNA): TGTGCCAGCAGGGGCGGAGATACGCAGTATTTT. It specifies CASRGGDTQYF. Looking up the rest from reference TRBV7-9 and TRBJ2-3 gives the full variable domain: DTGVSQNPRHKITKRGQNVTFRCDPISEHNRLYWYRQTLGQGPEFLTYFQNEAQLEKSRLLSDRFSAERPKGSFSTLEIQRTEQGDSAMYLCASRGGDTQYFGPGTRLTVL.

The rearrangement uses TRBV12-3 or TRBV12-4 and TRBJ2-6, with D hard to call. This CDR3 has 15 residues. Trimming took off 3 bases at V and 4 bases at J, with 10 bases between the two ends. As DNA, the CDR3 is TGTGCCAGCAGTTTTATAAGAAAGGGGGCCAACGTCCTGACTTTC. Translated, it gives CASSFIRKGANVLTF.

J is TRBJ2-1 and V is TRBV20-1, with 8 bases that match TRBD2. Germline lookup yields CDR1 DFQATT and CDR2 SNEGSKA (reference sequence). V gave up 5 bases and J gave up 1 base; unmatched junction bases: 4. The CDR3 loop spans 14 amino acids. CDR3 sequence reads: CSAPGLGSYNEQFF. The CDR3 coding sequence is TGCAGTGCTCCGGGACTAGGGTCCTACAATGAGCAGTTCTTC.

The chain carries TRBV7-2 and TRBJ1-1; D call uncertain. This CDR3 comprises 14 residues. CDR1 and CDR2 from the germline V gene are SGHTA and FQGNSA. Trimming removed 5 bases from V and 4 bases from J, with 14 bases in between. As DNA, the CDR3 is TGTGCCAGCAGCGCCGTGGTGAGGGCCACTGAAGCTTTCTTT. Its translation is CASSAVVRATEAFF.

This clonotype was seen more than once but under ten times. The V call is TRBV6-1, the J call TRBJ2-1, with 7 bases that match TRBD1. J lost 1 base, V lost 6 bases, and 15 bases had no gene match. Germline V gene sequence: CDR1 MNHNS, CDR2 SASEGT. The CDR3 runs 18 residues. The CDR3 bases are TGTGCCAGCAGGGGTCGAGGACAGGCGCGACGTTCCTACAATGAGCAGTTCTTC. Translated: CASRGRGQARRSYNEQFF.

The chain joins TRBV6-2 or TRBV6-3 to TRBJ2-2; D is uncertain. The germline gives CDR1 MNHEY, CDR2 SVGEGT. The V end was cut by 6 bases, the J end by 4 bases, with 9 bases between. The CDR3 is 13 residues long. CDR3 residues: CASRPVSTGELFF. The CDR3 DNA is TGTGCCAGCAGGCCCGTCAGCACCGGGGAGCTGTTTTTT.

CDR3 in DNA: TGTGCCAGCAGCTTAGGACTGCCTAGCACAGATACGCAGTATTTT. Translated: CASSLGLPSTDTQYF. J is TRBJ2-3 and V is TRBV7-9; unclear D gene. Germline values: CDR1 SEHNR, CDR2 FQNEAQ (reference sequence). Trimming took off 1 base at V and 0 bases at J, with 8 bases between the two ends. The length of the CDR3 is 15 residues.

This clonotype appeared a few times. The V call is TRBV2, the J call TRBJ1-5, with D possibly being TRBD1 (6 bases). The CDR3 consists of 15 residues. V gave up 6 bases and J gave up 3 bases, with 15 bases separating them. CDR1 is SNHLY, CDR2 FYNNEI, per germline. In nucleotides, the CDR3 is TGTGCCAGCAGGGGGGGGCCAGATTACAATCAGCCCCAGCATTTT. Its protein product is CASRGGPDYNQPQHF.

This clonotype was detected only a few times. The V and J genes are TRBV20-1 and TRBJ2-1; the match to TRBD1 covers 9 bases. J lost 6 bases, V lost 2 bases, and 5 bases had no gene match. The V gene's germline CDR1 is DFQATT and CDR2 SNEGSKA (reference sequence). The CDR3 totals 14 residues. The CDR3 DNA reads TGCAGTGCTAGACCGACAGGGGGGATCAATGAGCAGTTCTTC. This sequence encodes CSARPTGGINEQFF.

The chain combines TRBV12-3 or TRBV12-4 with TRBJ1-2, with a tentative D call TRBD1 (5 bases). V shed 6 bases and J shed 9 bases, with 17 bases lying between them. The CDR3 sequence is 13 residues long. In nucleotides, the CDR3 is TGTGCCAGCAGCCCCGGGTTAGGGGATCGCTACACCTTC. Translation: CASSPGLGDRYTF.

V and J are TRBV28 and TRBJ2-1; 9 bases fit TRBD2. Germline V gene sequence: CDR1 MDHEN, CDR2 SYDVKM. This CDR3 is 15 amino acids long. V trimming: 7 bases; J trimming: 7 bases; junction bases outside the gene matches: 11. The CDR3 protein is CASTGGSGSYNEQFF. In nucleotides, the CDR3 is TGTGCCAGCACCGGGGGTAGCGGGAGCTATAATGAGCAGTTCTTC.

The chain employs TRBV7-9 and TRBJ2-1, with 11 bases matching TRBD2. The CDR3 is made up of 15 amino acids. V lost 6 bases, J lost 7 bases, and 8 bases stayed unmatched. Germline V CDR1 and CDR2: SEHNR, FQNEAQ (reference sequence). DNA for the CDR3: TGTGCCAGCAGTCCCCTTAGCGGGGGGGCTAATGAGCAGTTCTTC. It encodes CASSPLSGGANEQFF.

The chain joins TRBV5-1 to TRBJ2-1; a weak D match, TRBD2 (5 bases). CDR1 and CDR2 (germline): SGHRS, YFSETQ. CDR3 size: 13 residues. The V end lost 4 bases, the J end lost 6 bases, and 11 bases lay between the germline ends. This CDR3 is CASSQDAGNEQFF. The DNA for the CDR3 is TGCGCCAGCAGCCAGGACGCGGGCAATGAGCAGTTCTTC. The full variable domain, its missing parts supplied by reference TRBV5-1 and TRBJ2-1, is KAGVTQTPRYLIKTRGQQVTLSCSPISGHRSVSWYQQTPGQGLQFLFEYFSETQRNKGNFPGRFSGRQFSNSRSEMNVSTLELGDSALYLCASSQDAGNEQFFGPGTRLTVL.